The 29 T cell receptor beta chains presented below share a single source sample, sequenced in a study of CD8+CD57+ T cells in acquired aplastic anemia. Template material for TCR beta VDJ and CDR3 profiling consisted of genomic DNA. Via MiXCR, TCRdb re-called the reads, giving one row per CDR3 protein. Of approximately 190,000 distinct CDR3 sequences in the sample, more than 45% were seen once. Patients included in sequencing had previously demonstrated CD8+CD57+ cell expansion by flow cytometry. The sequenced sample was sorted CD4+, CD8+, or CD8+CD57+ T cells (not recorded which) from PBMCs. Every receptor here comes from a human donor with aplastic anemia.

A few counts support this clonotype. The germline gene is not matched at one end of the junction; a read error may be the cause. The rearrangement links TRBV11-2 to TRBJ2-1, with 7 bases matching TRBD2. The CDR3 spans 15 residues. Germline loops: CDR1 SGHAT, CDR2 FQNNGV. CDR3 sequence reads: CASSFTRLAGNERSF. CDR3 DNA sequence: TGTGCCAGCAGCTTCACCAGACTAGCAGGCAATGAGCGGTCCTTC.

The chain combines TRBV10-1 with TRBJ2-1, with TRBD1 identical over 9 bases. CDR1 and CDR2 from the germline V gene are WNHNN and SYGVQD (reference sequence). The V segment lost 7 bases and the J segment 7 bases; nucleotides outside the gene matches: 23. The CDR3 has 19 residues. In DNA form, the CDR3 reads TGCGCCAGCATTGCACGGGACAGGGAAGTTCCGGCGGGATTGAATGAGCAGTTCTTC. Translated: CASIARDREVPAGLNEQFF.

This clonotype was counted between two and nine times. The rearrangement joins TRBV20-1 to TRBJ1-1, with D unclear. The CDR3 has 12 amino acids. V lost 6 bases and J lost 8, with 16 bases in between. CDR1 DFQATT and CDR2 SNEGSKA come from the germline V gene (reference sequence). The CDR3 loop is CSANEAREEAFF. The CDR3 nucleotides are TGCAGTGCAAATGAGGCTAGGGAAGAAGCTTTCTTT.

In its sample, this clonotype was seen once. This chain connects TRBV25-1 to TRBJ2-2; 10 bases are shared with TRBD1. V trimming: 2 bases; J trimming: 5 bases; junction bases outside the gene matches: 5. The CDR3 is 16 residues long. From germline, CDR1 is MGHDK and CDR2 SYGVNS. CDR3 loop: CASSEPGTGETGELFF. The CDR3 DNA reads as TGTGCCAGCAGTGAACCAGGGACAGGGGAAACCGGGGAGCTGTTTTTT.

Many counts were recorded for this clonotype. This chain joins TRBV7-3 and TRBJ2-2; D remains ambiguous. CDR3 length: 12 amino acids. V was trimmed by 4 bases and J by 6 bases, leaving 6 bases between them. CDR1 and CDR2 (germline): SGHTA, FQGTGA. This chain's CDR3 is CASSSVAGELFF. Written as DNA, the CDR3 is TGTGCCAGCAGCTCCGTGGCCGGGGAGCTGTTTTTT.

This clonotype was observed a single time. This chain connects TRBV7-9 to TRBJ1-1, with D unclear. CDR3 length: 11 residues. Germline V gene sequence: CDR1 SEHNR, CDR2 FQNEAQ (reference sequence). The V end lost 5 bases, the J end lost 11 bases, and 12 bases lay between the germline ends. In DNA form, the CDR3 reads TGTGCCAGCAGCCAAGCGGGTATGGCTTTCTTT. Protein: CASSQAGMAFF. The full variable domain, in which reference TRBV7-9 and TRBJ1-1 provide the parts outside the CDR3, is DTGVSQNPRHKITKRGQNVTFRCDPISEHNRLYWYRQTLGQGPEFLTYFQNEAQLEKSRLLSDRFSAERPKGSFSTLEIQRTEQGDSAMYLCASSQAGMAFFGQGTRLTVV.

The CDR3 reads CSAVDRAYTEAFF. DNA of the CDR3: TGCAGTGCGGTCGACAGGGCGTACACTGAAGCTTTCTTT. The chain recombines TRBV20-1 with TRBJ1-1, with 7 bases identical to TRBD1. Germline CDR1 is DFQATT and CDR2 is SNEGSKA (reference sequence). V lost 6 bases, J lost 3 bases, and 7 bases stayed unmatched. This CDR3 spans 13 amino acids.

The chain links TRBV6-1 to TRBJ1-6; TRBD1 matches 7 bases. After removal of 5 bases from V and 8 bases from J, the junction contained 15 bases not matched to a gene. Looked up from germline, CDR1 is MNHNS and CDR2 is SASEGT. This CDR3 region has 17 residues. The chain's CDR3 is CASSPRARLDRDSPLHF. The CDR3 DNA follows: TGTGCCAGCAGTCCTCGGGCCCGACTTGACAGGGATTCACCCCTCCACTTT.

The sample holds many counts of this clonotype. The V and J genes are TRBV5-1 and TRBJ2-1; D uncertain. V was trimmed by 2 bases and J by 8 bases, leaving 17 bases between them. There are 15 residues in the CDR3. From germline, CDR1 is SGHRS and CDR2 YFSETQ. The CDR3 sequence: CASSFGYPIPYEQFF. CDR3 in DNA: TGCGCCAGCAGCTTCGGGTATCCCATCCCCTATGAGCAGTTCTTC. The full variable domain, in which reference TRBV5-1 and TRBJ2-1 provide the parts outside the CDR3, is KAGVTQTPRYLIKTRGQQVTLSCSPISGHRSVSWYQQTPGQGLQFLFEYFSETQRNKGNFPGRFSGRQFSNSRSEMNVSTLELGDSALYLCASSFGYPIPYEQFFGPGTRLTVL.

The rearrangement links TRBV6-5 to TRBJ2-7; no clear D. Per germline, CDR1 MNHEY and CDR2 SVGAGI. V was clipped by 0 bases and J by 4 bases, with 10 bases between them. This CDR3 has 14 amino acids. The CDR3 bases are TGTGCCAGCAGTTACTCGGGGATCGCGTACGAGCAGTACTTC. This codes for CASSYSGIAYEQYF.

This clonotype showed up many times. V usage is TRBV19 and J usage is TRBJ2-3; 10 positions match TRBD1. V dropped 5 bases and J dropped 1; count of bases not matched to a gene: 3. CDR3 size: 15 residues. Germline V gives CDR1 LNHDA, CDR2 SQIVND (reference sequence). CDR3 DNA sequence: TGTGCCAGTAGTCTAGGGACAGGGGGCACAGATACGCAGTATTTT. Its translation is CASSLGTGGTDTQYF.

In regard to this clonotype: At one of its ends the junction is not consistent with the germline gene, which may arise from a read error. V and J are TRBV2 and TRBJ2-3, with 10 bases matching TRBD1. The CDR3 loop spans 14 amino acids. Germline V gene sequence: CDR1 SNHLY, CDR2 FYNNEI. The CDR3 sequence is CAGSPGQGTDTQYF. DNA of the CDR3: TGTGCCGGCAGCCCGGGACAGGGGACAGATACGCAGTATTTT.

This clonotype was detected many times. The J gene is TRBJ1-2, the V gene TRBV20-1; perhaps TRBD1 as D (5 bases). V was pared by 6 bases and J by 8 bases, with 19 bases between. The CDR3 has 13 residues. The germline V gene encodes CDR1 DFQATT and CDR2 SNEGSKA (reference sequence). CDR3 sequence (DNA): TGCAGTGCGGGGGGACTCGGACGGGGGGGCTACACCTTC. It encodes CSAGGLGRGGYTF.

This clonotype showed up just a few times. V usage is TRBV7-8 and J usage is TRBJ2-7; the match to TRBD2 covers 7 bases. Germline lookup yields CDR1 SGHVS and CDR2 FQNEAQ. The CDR3 is 15 amino acids. The V gene end was trimmed by 4 bases and the J gene end by 6 bases; junction bases not matched to a gene: 12. The CDR3 protein is CASSSPSGGRPEQYF. Written as DNA, the CDR3 is TGTGCCAGCAGCTCCCCGAGCGGCGGGAGACCCGAGCAGTACTTC.

The CDR3 bases are TGCAGTGCTAGAGAGTTTCACGGGACGGATAATGAAAAACTGTTTTTT. Its translation: CSAREFHGTDNEKLFF. The chain links TRBV20-1 to TRBJ1-4; maybe TRBD1 (5 bases). The CDR3 totals 16 residues. V was pared by 0 bases and J by 4 bases, with 15 bases between. The germline V gene has CDR1 DFQATT and CDR2 SNEGSKA (reference sequence).

In this sample, this clonotype turned up a few times. This chain joins TRBV7-6 and TRBJ1-6; D is unresolved. The CDR3 totals 13 residues. Trimming left V 1 base short and J 8 bases short, with 6 bases between. Per germline, CDR1 SGHVS and CDR2 FNYEAQ. The CDR3 bases are TGTGCCAGCAGCTTAGTTGTGGATTCACCCCTCCACTTT. This encodes CASSLVVDSPLHF.

The gene calls are TRBV7-2 and TRBJ1-6; tentative D call: TRBD1 (5 bases). V lost 5 bases, J lost 9 bases, and 17 bases lay in between. CDR3 size: 15 residues. The germline V gene encodes CDR1 SGHTA and CDR2 FQGNSA. The CDR3 spells CASSPLWGRGSPLHF. The CDR3 coding sequence is TGTGCCAGCAGCCCCCTGTGGGGAAGGGGTTCACCCCTCCACTTT.

This chain uses TRBV9 with TRBJ1-1; D not resolved. Trimming took off 3 bases at V and 0 bases at J, with 9 bases between the two ends. In germline, CDR1 is SGDLS, CDR2 YYNGEE. This CDR3 is built from 14 residues. The CDR3 DNA reads TGTGCCAGCAGCGAGGACGAGCTGAACACTGAAGCTTTCTTT. Translated, it gives CASSEDELNTEAFF.

The V call is TRBV10-3, the J call TRBJ2-2; possible D gene TRBD2, 6 bases. From germline, CDR1 is ENHRY and CDR2 SYGVKD. V dropped 6 bases and J dropped 5 bases, with 13 bases sitting between them. The CDR3 consists of 14 residues. In DNA form, the CDR3 reads TGTGCCATCAGCCCAGGGAGGTTGACCGGGGAGCTGTTTTTT. The encoded protein is CAISPGRLTGELFF.

This clonotype was found many times. The chain recombines TRBV7-9 with TRBJ1-1, with TRBD1 matching 9 bases. This CDR3 has 15 amino acids. The germline CDR1 and CDR2 sequences are SEHNR and FQNEAQ (reference sequence). V lost 7 bases, J lost 3 bases, and 9 bases stayed unmatched. As DNA, the CDR3 is TGTGCCAGCAACCTTTGGGACAGGGCGGACACTGAAGCTTTCTTT. It is translated as CASNLWDRADTEAFF.

About this clonotype: The germline gene is not matched at one end of the junction; a read error may be the cause. The chain uses TRBV10-2 and TRBJ1-6; 8 nucleotides agree with TRBD1. The CDR3 has 15 residues. Germline assignment: CDR1 WSHSY and CDR2 SAAADI. In DNA, the CDR3 is TGCGCCAGCAGACAGACAGGGGAGTATAATTCACTCCTCCACTTT. Translating gives CASRQTGEYNSLLHF.

This rearrangement joins TRBV4-2 to TRBJ2-1; the match to TRBD2 covers 11 bases. V was clipped by 4 bases and J by 2 bases; unmatched bases: 4. CDR1 LGHNA and CDR2 YNFKEQ come from the germline V gene. The CDR3 contains 16 residues. The CDR3 coding sequence is TGTGCCAGCAGCCCACCTAGCGGGGGGCCCTACAATGAGCAGTTCTTC. It yields the protein CASSPPSGGPYNEQFF.

The chain employs TRBV20-1 and TRBJ2-1; 13 nucleotides line up with TRBD2. CDR1 is DFQATT, CDR2 SNEGSKA, per germline (reference sequence). V shed 4 bases, J shed 6 bases, and the junction held 3 bases outside the gene matches. The CDR3 contains 14 residues. The CDR3 here is CSAKGLAGTNEQFF. DNA for the CDR3: TGCAGTGCTAAGGGACTAGCGGGGACCAATGAGCAGTTCTTC.

The genes are TRBV10-3 and TRBJ2-7, with D unclear. The CDR3 is 13 amino acids. Germline V gene lookup returns CDR1 ENHRY and CDR2 SYGVKD. Trimming took 6 bases from V and 4 from J, leaving 13 bases between them. The CDR3: CAIRAHMWYEQYF. Written as DNA, the CDR3 is TGTGCCATCAGAGCTCACATGTGGTACGAGCAGTACTTC.

This clonotype was seen many times. The chain joins TRBV5-6 to TRBJ2-7; TRBD1 agrees at 8 bases. The germline gives CDR1 SGHDT, CDR2 YYEEEE. The CDR3 runs to 14 residues. With V trimmed by 4 bases and J by 2 bases, 5 bases remained unmatched. The CDR3 nucleotides read TGTGCCAGCAGCCAGGACAGGGTCGCCTACGAGCAGTACTTC. Its translation: CASSQDRVAYEQYF.

This clonotype was observed at least ten times. The chain carries TRBV7-9 and TRBJ1-1, with D possibly TRBD1 on 5 matching bases. The CDR3 length is 12 residues. The V and J ends lost 6 bases and 8 bases respectively, with 13 bases between them. CDR1 and CDR2 (germline): SEHNR, FQNEAQ (reference sequence). Here the CDR3 reads CASSRQYLEAFF. The DNA for the CDR3 is TGTGCCAGCAGTAGACAGTACCTAGAAGCTTTCTTT.

At least ten counts were recorded for this clonotype. CDR3 region: CASSFAGGAGEQYF. CDR3 sequence (DNA): TGTGCCAGCAGCTTCGCCGGGGGGGCGGGCGAGCAGTACTTC. The chain has TRBV5-5 and TRBJ2-7, with 8 bases aligning to TRBD2. Germline CDR1 is SGHKS and CDR2 is YYEKEE (reference sequence). The CDR3 totals 14 residues. Trimming at V came to 2 bases and at J to 6 bases, leaving 7 bases not matched to a gene.

This clonotype was seen ten or more times. The chain links TRBV6-1 to TRBJ1-6; 9 bases are shared with TRBD1. Trimming took 5 bases from V and 11 from J; bases not matched to a gene: 10. Germline lookup yields CDR1 MNHNS and CDR2 SASEGT. CDR3 size: 15 residues. The CDR3 loop is CASSTQTGGVPPLHF. The CDR3 nucleotides are TGTGCCAGCAGTACACAAACAGGGGGCGTCCCACCCCTCCACTTT.

This clonotype was picked up many times. V and J are TRBV9 and TRBJ2-7; 9 bases match TRBD1. The germline gives CDR1 SGDLS, CDR2 YYNGEE. The CDR3 spans 14 residues. V was pared by 3 bases and J by 5 bases, with 6 bases of the junction left unmatched. The CDR3 DNA is TGTGCCAGCAGCGGATGGACAGGGGAGGACGAGCAGTACTTC. Protein sequence: CASSGWTGEDEQYF. The full variable domain, with the rest looked up from reference TRBV9 and TRBJ2-7, is DSGVTQTPKHLITATGQRVTLRCSPRSGDLSVYWYQQSLDQGLQFLIQYYNGEERAKGNILERFSAQQFPDLHSELNLSSLELGDSALYFCASSGWTGEDEQYFGPGTRLTVT.